This is a list of T cell receptor beta chains from one sample in a study of cytomegalovirus exposure and HLA in healthy donors. Using immunoSEQ multiplex PCR, the repertoire was profiled, and TCRdb retains in-frame clones only, with some absent. The table lists approximately 150,000 clones, roughly 76% of them singletons, with roughly 4.9% in the top ten. Sequences were obtained from PBMCs. These receptors came from a woman aged 18 to 35 in good health and CMV-seropositive. The CDR3 runs from the conserved cysteine through the conserved F or W. The D gene is left open where the match is weak. Clone size appears in some rows only: once, few, many, or a class for an expanded clone.

clone_size j_call v_call d_call cdr3_aa cdr3_nt
NA TRBJ1-4 TRBV18 NA CASSPTGPEKLFF TGTGCCAGCTCACCGACAGGACCTGAAAAACTGTTTTTT
NA TRBJ2-3 TRBV11-2 NA CASSLGFGTVNTDTQYF TGTGCCAGCAGCTTAGGTTTCGGGACTGTAAACACAGATACGCAGTATTTT
NA TRBJ1-2 TRBV5-1 TRBD1 CASSLQGSPYGYTF TGCGCCAGCAGCTTACAGGGGTCTCCCTATGGCTACACCTTC
NA TRBJ1-1 TRBV4-3 TRBD1 CASSQDIGQATEAFF TGCGCCAGCAGCCAAGATATAGGACAGGCCACTGAAGCTTTCTTT
NA TRBJ1-2 TRBV27 TRBD1 CASSPSTGAYGYTF TGTGCCAGCAGTCCTAGCACAGGGGCCTATGGCTACACCTTC
NA TRBJ2-7 TRBV11-3 NA CASRRRRGTSYEQYF TGTGCCAGCAGGAGGAGGCGGGGTACGTCCTACGAGCAGTACTTC
NA TRBJ2-3 TRBV5-6 NA CASSLLINSSSDTQYF TGTGCCAGCAGCTTGTTAATTAATAGCTCGTCAGATACGCAGTATTTT
NA TRBJ1-3 TRBV4-3 TRBD1 CASSSDRGVGNTIYF TGCGCCAGCAGCTCCGACAGGGGAGTTGGAAACACCATATATTTT
NA TRBJ2-3 TRBV11-1 NA CASSREPGTDTQYF TGTGCCAGCAGCCGAGAGCCCGGTACAGATACGCAGTATTTT
NA TRBJ2-7 TRBV11-2 TRBD2 CASSTPGLVNEQYF TGTGCCAGCAGCACCCCGGGACTAGTGAACGAGCAGTACTTC
NA TRBJ1-4 TRBV6-5 NA CASSYSRREAGEKLFF TGTGCCAGCAGTTACTCCCGCAGGGAGGCTGGTGAAAAACTGTTTTTT
NA TRBJ1-1 TRBV7-3 NA CASSLAGQNTEAFF TGTGCCAGCAGCTTAGCGGGTCAGAACACTGAAGCTTTCTTT
NA TRBJ1-6 TRBV27 NA CASSLWQGQGRPLHF TGTGCCAGCAGTTTATGGCAGGGGCAAGGTCGACCCCTCCACTTT
NA TRBJ2-5 TRBV11-2 NA CASSLVPGSQETQYF TGTGCCAGCAGCTTAGTCCCAGGATCCCAAGAGACCCAGTACTTC
NA TRBJ1-4 TRBV9 NA CASAAGGRSEKLFF TGTGCCAGCGCGGCGGGGGGAAGGAGCGAAAAACTGTTTTTT
NA TRBJ2-5 TRBV11-1 TRBD2 CASSFGLAGGPETQYF TGTGCCAGCAGCTTCGGACTAGCGGGGGGGCCGGAGACCCAGTACTTC
NA TRBJ2-7 TRBV7-3 TRBD1 CASSLTGTDDYEQYF TGTGCCAGCAGCTTGACCGGGACAGATGATTACGAGCAGTACTTC
once TRBJ2-1 TRBV7-2 TRBD1 CASSLTKGALGNEQFF TGTGCCAGCAGCTTAACGAAGGGGGCGCTGGGAAATGAGCAGTTCTTC
NA TRBJ2-1 TRBV6-5 NA CASSYSVGGRYNEQFF TGTGCCAGCAGTTATTCAGTAGGGGGAAGGTACAATGAGCAGTTCTTC
NA TRBJ2-2 TRBV11-2 NA CASSLDRDSLTTNTGELFF TGTGCCAGCAGCTTGGACCGGGACTCCCTAACCACGAACACCGGGGAGCTGTTTTTT
NA TRBJ2-1 TRBV9 NA CASSVQTGYEQFF TGTGCCAGCAGCGTGCAAACAGGGTATGAGCAGTTCTTC
NA TRBJ2-5 TRBV11-2 NA CASSPEVLQVKETQYF TGTGCCAGCAGCCCAGAAGTGCTCCAGGTTAAAGAGACCCAGTACTTC
NA TRBJ2-7 TRBV5-6 TRBD2 CASSAVAGASYEQYF TGTGCCAGCAGCGCGGTAGCGGGGGCGTCCTACGAGCAGTACTTC
NA TRBJ2-7 TRBV4-2 TRBD2 CATRVTSGGANEQYF TGTGCCACCAGGGTCACTAGCGGGGGGGCGAACGAGCAGTACTTC
NA TRBJ1-2 TRBV6-5 NA CASSSGGFDTF TGTGCCAGCAGTTCTGGGGGCTTCGACACCTTC
once TRBJ2-1 TRBV15 NA CATSRGGPNEQFF TGTGCCACCAGCAGAGGGGGCCCCAATGAGCAGTTCTTC
NA TRBJ1-4 TRBV30 NA CAWSETGGSEKLFF TGTGCCTGGAGCGAGACAGGTGGTAGTGAAAAACTGTTTTTT
once TRBJ2-1 TRBV7-9 TRBD2 CASPQRGVDEQFF TGTGCCAGCCCCCAGCGGGGTGTCGATGAGCAGTTCTTC
NA TRBJ1-4 TRBV7-9 NA CASSFRELLLTRGNEKLFF TGTGCCAGCAGCTTCCGGGAGCTGTTACTCACGAGGGGTAATGAAAAACTGTTTTTT
NA TRBJ1-1 TRBV14 NA CASSQRTLTRGRAFF TGTGCCAGCAGCCAACGGACGTTGACAAGGGGGAGAGCTTTCTTT
NA TRBJ2-1 TRBV19 TRBD2 CASSPTAGASYNEQFF TGTGCCAGTAGTCCTACAGCGGGGGCCTCCTACAATGAGCAGTTCTTC
NA TRBJ2-1 TRBV7-9 NA CASSLGLGSYNEQFF TGTGCCAGCAGCTTAGGTCTAGGCTCCTACAATGAGCAGTTCTTC
NA TRBJ2-2 TRBV5-6 NA CATARGDGELFF TGTGCCACGGCCCGGGGAGACGGGGAGCTGTTTTTT
NA TRBJ2-1 TRBV2 TRBD1 CASREKLGTGLGEQFF TGTGCCAGCAGGGAGAAGTTGGGGACAGGGTTGGGGGAGCAGTTCTTC
NA TRBJ1-1 TRBV6-5 TRBD1 CASSQGDRGAEAFF TGTGCCAGCAGCCAAGGGGACAGGGGGGCTGAAGCTTTCTTT
NA TRBJ1-1 TRBV7-3 NA CASSLTGKGGYTEAFF TGTGCCAGCAGCTTAACGGGTAAAGGGGGATACACTGAAGCTTTCTTT
NA TRBJ1-2 TRBV2 TRBD1 CASSTGGNYGYTF TGTGCCAGCAGTACAGGGGGCAACTATGGCTACACCTTC
NA TRBJ1-3 TRBV6-5 NA CASSYSAADSGNTIYF TGTGCCAGCAGTTACTCGGCCGCTGACTCTGGAAACACCATATATTTT
NA TRBJ2-3 TRBV9 NA CASSGDIGDTQYF TGTGCCAGCAGCGGAGACATTGGGGATACGCAGTATTTT
NA TRBJ1-6 TRBV7-9 NA CASSLAENSPLHF TGTGCCAGCAGCTTAGCTGAGAATTCACCCCTCCACTTT
NA TRBJ2-1 TRBV27 NA CASSLLHHEQFF TGTGCCAGCAGTTTATTACACCATGAGCAGTTCTTC
NA TRBJ1-6 TRBV7-9 NA CASTSQGGGHSPLHF TGTGCCAGCACCTCCCAAGGGGGGGGACACTCACCCCTCCACTTT
NA TRBJ2-7 TRBV2 TRBD2 CASSPTFLSGMSEQYF TGTGCCAGCAGTCCCACCTTCCTTAGCGGGATGAGCGAGCAGTACTTC
NA TRBJ2-2 TRBV19 NA CASQAILNTGELFF TGTGCCAGCCAGGCGATCCTGAACACCGGGGAGCTGTTTTTT
NA TRBJ2-7 TRBV5-4 NA CASSVSVGGEYEQYF TGTGCCAGCAGCGTATCTGTCGGGGGAGAGTACGAGCAGTACTTC
NA TRBJ1-6 TRBV4-2 NA CASSQASVLYNSPLHF TGTGCCAGCAGCCAAGCGTCAGTTCTCTATAATTCACCCCTCCACTTT
NA TRBJ1-4 TRBV7-9 NA CASTAANEKLFF TGTGCCAGCACGGCGGCTAATGAAAAACTGTTTTTT
NA TRBJ1-5 TRBV15 NA CATSRDGGESQPQHF TGTGCCACCAGCAGAGATGGGGGGGAGAGCCAGCCCCAGCATTTT